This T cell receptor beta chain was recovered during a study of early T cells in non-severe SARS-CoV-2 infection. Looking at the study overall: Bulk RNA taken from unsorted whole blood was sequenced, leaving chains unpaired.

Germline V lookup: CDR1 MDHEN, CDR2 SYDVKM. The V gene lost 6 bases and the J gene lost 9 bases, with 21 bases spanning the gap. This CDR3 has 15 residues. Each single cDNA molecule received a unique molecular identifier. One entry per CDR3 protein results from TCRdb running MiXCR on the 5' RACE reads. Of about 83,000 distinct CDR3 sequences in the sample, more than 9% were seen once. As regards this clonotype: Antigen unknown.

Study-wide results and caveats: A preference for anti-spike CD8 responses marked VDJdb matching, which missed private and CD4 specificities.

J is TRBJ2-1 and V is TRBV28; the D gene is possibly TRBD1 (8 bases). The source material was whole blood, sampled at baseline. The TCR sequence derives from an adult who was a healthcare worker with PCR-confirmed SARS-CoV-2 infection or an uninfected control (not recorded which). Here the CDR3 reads CASRGVIQGEGEQFF. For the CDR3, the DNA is TGTGCCAGCAGGGGAGTTATACAGGGGGAGGGTGAGCAGTTCTTC.